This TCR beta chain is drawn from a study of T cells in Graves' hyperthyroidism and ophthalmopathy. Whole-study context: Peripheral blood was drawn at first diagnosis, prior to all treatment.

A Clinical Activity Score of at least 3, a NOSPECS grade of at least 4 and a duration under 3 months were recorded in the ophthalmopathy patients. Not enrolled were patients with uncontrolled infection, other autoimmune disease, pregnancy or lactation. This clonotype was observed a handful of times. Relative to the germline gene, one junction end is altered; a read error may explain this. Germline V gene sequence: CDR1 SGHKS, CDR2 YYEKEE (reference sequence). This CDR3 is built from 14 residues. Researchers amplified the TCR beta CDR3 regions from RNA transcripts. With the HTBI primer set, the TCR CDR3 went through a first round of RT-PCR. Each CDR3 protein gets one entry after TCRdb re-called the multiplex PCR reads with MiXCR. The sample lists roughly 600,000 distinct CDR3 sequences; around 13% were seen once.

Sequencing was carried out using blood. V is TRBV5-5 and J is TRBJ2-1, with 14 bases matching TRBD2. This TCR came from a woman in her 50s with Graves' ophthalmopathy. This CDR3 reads CASSLERTSGRRLF. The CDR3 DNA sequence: TGTGCCAGCAGCTTGGAAAGGACTAGCGGGAGGAGGCTCTTC.